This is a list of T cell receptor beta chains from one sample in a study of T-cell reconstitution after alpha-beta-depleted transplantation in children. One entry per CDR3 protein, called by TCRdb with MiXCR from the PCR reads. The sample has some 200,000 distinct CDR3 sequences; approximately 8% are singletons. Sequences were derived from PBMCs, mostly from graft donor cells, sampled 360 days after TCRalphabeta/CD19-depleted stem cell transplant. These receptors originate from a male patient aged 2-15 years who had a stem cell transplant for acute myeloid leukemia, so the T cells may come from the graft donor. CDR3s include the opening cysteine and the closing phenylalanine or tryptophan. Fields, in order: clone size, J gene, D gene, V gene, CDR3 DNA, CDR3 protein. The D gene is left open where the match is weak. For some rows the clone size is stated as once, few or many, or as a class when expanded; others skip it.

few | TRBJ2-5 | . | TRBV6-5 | TGTGCCAGCAGTTGGAATATGCCGAGGGGGGAGACCCAGTACTTC | CASSWNMPRGETQYF
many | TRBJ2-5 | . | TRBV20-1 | TGCAGTGCACGAATTAAAGAGACCCAGTACTTC | CSARIKETQYF
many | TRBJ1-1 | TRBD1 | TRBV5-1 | TGCGCCAGCAGCCGACAGGGGGCGAACACTGAAGCTTTCTTT | CASSRQGANTEAFF
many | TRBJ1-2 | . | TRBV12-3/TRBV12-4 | TGTGCCAGCAGTTTGGGGGACAACTATGGCTACACCTTC | CASSLGDNYGYTF
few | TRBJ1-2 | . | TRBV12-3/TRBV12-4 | TGTGCCAGCAGTTTTGGGCAACCAGCTAACTATGGCTACACCTTC | CASSFGQPANYGYTF
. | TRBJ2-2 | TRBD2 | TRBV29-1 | TGCAGCGGGCGGGAGCACCCCGGGGAGCTGTTTTTT | CSGREHPGELFF
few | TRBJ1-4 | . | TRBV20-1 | TGCAGTGCTACCCGACATCCAACTAATGAAAAACTGTTTTTT | CSATRHPTNEKLFF
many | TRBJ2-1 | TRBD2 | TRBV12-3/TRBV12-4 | TGTGCCAGCAGTTTCGCCGGCTCCGGGACTAGCACGGTGAATGAGCAGTTCTTC | CASSFAGSGTSTVNEQFF
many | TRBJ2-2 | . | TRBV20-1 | TGCAGTGCTGGTCACTGGAACACCGGGGAGCTGTTTTTT | CSAGHWNTGELFF
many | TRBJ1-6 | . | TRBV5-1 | TGCGCCAGCAGCTTGGAACCAGGTGAGGGTTCACCCCTCCACTTT | CASSLEPGEGSPLHF
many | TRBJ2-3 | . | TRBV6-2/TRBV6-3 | TGTGCCAGCAGTCCACGCCGATCTTGGGCCCTACCGGAAGGTACGCAGTATTTT | CASSPRRSWALPEGTQYF
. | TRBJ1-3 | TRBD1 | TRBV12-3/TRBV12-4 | TGTGCCAGCAGTCGGTACAGGGGAGGAGCTGGAAACACCATATATTTT | CASSRYRGGAGNTIYF
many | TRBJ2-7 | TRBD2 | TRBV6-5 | TGTGCCAGCAGCCGACTAGCGGGTTCCTACGAGCAGTACTTC | CASSRLAGSYEQYF
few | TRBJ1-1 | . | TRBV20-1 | TGCAGTGCTAGCCTCACTGAAGCTTTCTTT | CSASLTEAFF
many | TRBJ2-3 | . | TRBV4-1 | TGCGCCAGCAGCCAAGAAGCGACAGATACGCAGTATTTT | CASSQEATDTQYF
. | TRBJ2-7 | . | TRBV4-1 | TGCGCCAGCAGCCAAGAGATGGACCTCGGGCAGTACTTC | CASSQEMDLGQYF
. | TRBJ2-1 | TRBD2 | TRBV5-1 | TGCGCCAGCAGCTTGGTTATTAGCGGGGGAACTGAGCAGTTCTTC | CASSLVISGGTEQFF
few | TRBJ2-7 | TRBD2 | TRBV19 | TGTGCCAGTAGTATTCAAGCGGGAGGGATGAGCTCCTACGAGCAGTACTTC | CASSIQAGGMSSYEQYF
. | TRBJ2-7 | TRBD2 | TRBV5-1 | TGCGCCAGCAGCTTGGCCGGCGGGAGAGTTTACGAGCAGTACTTC | CASSLAGGRVYEQYF
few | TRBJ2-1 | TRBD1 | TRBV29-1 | TGCAGCGTTGAAGACGCGAGGACAGGCCCATGGGATGAGCAGTTCTTC | CSVEDARTGPWDEQFF
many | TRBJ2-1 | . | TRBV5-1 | TGCGCCAGCAGCTCCTTAGATAGCTCCTACAATGAGCAGTTCTTC | CASSSLDSSYNEQFF
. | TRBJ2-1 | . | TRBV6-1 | TGTGCCAGCAGAAAACAGGAAACCGGGCCCTACAATGAGCAGTTCTTC | CASRKQETGPYNEQFF
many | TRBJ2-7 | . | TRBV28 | TGTGCCAGCAGTTTTGACAGGCTATACTCCTACGAGCAGTACTTC | CASSFDRLYSYEQYF
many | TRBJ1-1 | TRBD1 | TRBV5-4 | TGTGCCAGCAGCTCCCGGACAGGGAGGAACACTGAAGCTTTCTTT | CASSSRTGRNTEAFF
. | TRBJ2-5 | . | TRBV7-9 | TGTGCCAGCAGCTTGGGCACCCTCCCCGGTTTGCCCCAGTACTTC | CASSLGTLPGLPQYF
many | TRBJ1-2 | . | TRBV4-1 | TGCGCCAGCAGCCACGTGGCATATGGCTACACCTTC | CASSHVAYGYTF
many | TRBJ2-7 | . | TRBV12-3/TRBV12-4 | TGTGCCAGCAGTCCACAGGGTGGGACCTACGAGCAGTACTTC | CASSPQGGTYEQYF
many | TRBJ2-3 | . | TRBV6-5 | TGTGCCAGCTCGGGCAGCACAGATACGCAGTATTTT | CASSGSTDTQYF
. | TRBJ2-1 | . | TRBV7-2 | TGTGCCAGCAGCTTAGGGGTCAAGAACAATGAGCAGTTCTTC | CASSLGVKNNEQFF
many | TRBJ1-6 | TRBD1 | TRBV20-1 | TGCAGTGCAACGACAGGGGGCAACTATAATTCACCCCTCCACTTT | CSATTGGNYNSPLHF
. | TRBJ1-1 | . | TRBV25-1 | TGTGCCAGCAGTGAATACTTGGGAGGAGAGGACACTGAAGCTTTCTTT | CASSEYLGGEDTEAFF
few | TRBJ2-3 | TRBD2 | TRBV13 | TGTGCCAGCAGCCCCGGGACTAGCGGTAACACAGATACGCAGTATTTT | CASSPGTSGNTDTQYF
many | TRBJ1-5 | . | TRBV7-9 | TGTGCCAGCAGCTTAGTACCACCCAGCAATCAGCCCCAGCATTTT | CASSLVPPSNQPQHF
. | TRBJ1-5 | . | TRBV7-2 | TGTGCCAGCAGCCGCACAGGGCAGGATCAGCCCCAGCATTTT | CASSRTGQDQPQHF
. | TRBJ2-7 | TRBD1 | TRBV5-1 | TGCGCCAGCAGCTTGGAATACAGGGGGGTCTACGAGCAGTACTTC | CASSLEYRGVYEQYF
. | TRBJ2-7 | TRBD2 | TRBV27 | TGTGCCAGCAGTTTTAGAGCGGGAGGCTACTACGAGCAGTACTTC | CASSFRAGGYYEQYF
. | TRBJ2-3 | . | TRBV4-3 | TGCGCCAGCAGCCAAGAGGCCCCTCGGCGGCGGAGGACAGATACGCAGTATTTT | CASSQEAPRRRRTDTQYF
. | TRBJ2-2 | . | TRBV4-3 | TGCGCCAGCAGCCCGCTCCCTAGGGGCGGGGAGCTGTTTTTT | CASSPLPRGGELFF
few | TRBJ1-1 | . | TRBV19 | TGTGCCAGTAGTATAGACGACGGGTGGAACACTGAAGCTTTCTTT | CASSIDDGWNTEAFF
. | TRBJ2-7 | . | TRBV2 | TGTGCCAGCACAGTGAACTCGGATTCCTACGAGCAGTACTTC | CASTVNSDSYEQYF